These 22 T cell receptor beta chains were sequenced from one sample in a study of T cells after yellow fever vaccination. TCRdb re-derived calls from the 5' RACE reads in MiXCR, one entry per CDR3 protein. The repertoire includes about 300,000 distinct CDR3 sequences, around 8.6% of them detected once, and about 3.7% sits in the top ten. This material consisted of CD4+ T cells sorted from PBMCs, taken 5 days after the yellow fever booster vaccination. The receptors stem from a man between 18 and 29 years old who received the YFV17D yellow fever vaccine.

This clonotype was observed a few times. The chain recombines TRBV5-4 with TRBJ1-2; TRBD1 matches at 8 bases. Germline-derived CDR1 and CDR2 are SGHNT and YYREEE (reference sequence). This CDR3 spans 12 amino acids. With 5 bases clipped from V and 8 bases from J, the junction kept 5 bases outside the gene matches. The CDR3 protein is CASSFAGGGYTF. The CDR3 nucleotides read TGTGCCAGCAGTTTCGCAGGGGGCGGCTACACCTTC.

The chain is built from TRBV5-1 and TRBJ1-1; D unresolved. Trimming stripped 5 bases from V and 3 bases from J, with 17 bases between. This CDR3 comprises 15 residues. The germline CDR1 and CDR2 sequences are SGHRS and YFSETQ. In nucleotides, the CDR3 is TGCGCCAGCAGGCCCCAATTGGCGACGGACACTGAAGCTTTCTTT. The encoded protein is CASRPQLATDTEAFF.

This clonotype was counted between two and nine times. The V call is TRBV18, the J call TRBJ2-2; D remains unclear. The ends were cut back, 2 bases at V and 0 bases at J, with 7 bases in the middle. CDR1 is KGHSH and CDR2 is LQKENI in the germline V gene. The CDR3 is made up of 15 amino acids. Written as DNA, the CDR3 is TGTGCCAGCTCACCATTCACAGCGAACACCGGGGAGCTGTTTTTT. This encodes CASSPFTANTGELFF.

The chain links TRBV5-4 to TRBJ1-2; 10 bases agree with TRBD1. Per germline, CDR1 SGHNT and CDR2 YYREEE (reference sequence). V was pared by 4 bases and J by 6 bases, with 9 bases of the junction left unmatched. The CDR3 sequence is 15 residues long. The CDR3 sequence is CASSRDRGQYDGYTF. CDR3 sequence (DNA): TGTGCCAGCAGCCGAGACAGGGGGCAGTACGATGGCTACACCTTC.

The genes are TRBV19 and TRBJ2-5, with a possible D match to TRBD2 (6 bases). V was pared by 3 bases and J by 4 bases, with 15 bases between. CDR1 is LNHDA, CDR2 SQIVND, per germline (reference sequence). The CDR3 loop spans 15 amino acids. The CDR3 region has the DNA TGTGCCAGTAGTATGGCGGGACCCCGGAGAGAGACCCAGTACTTC. This translates into CASSMAGPRRETQYF.

About this clonotype itself: No conserved phenylalanine or tryptophan ends this CDR3, so it is likely a read error. No DNA is shown, since the ends of the CDR3 on it are uncertain; the CDR3 is the one TCRdb lists. The chain couples TRBV7-9 to TRBJ2-4; the D call in the table, TRBD2, was not verified against the DNA. The CDR3 has 8 residues if both end residues are counted. Looked up from germline, CDR1 is SEHNR and CDR2 is FQNEAQ (reference sequence). The CDR3 loop reads CASRLPTC.

This clonotype showed up many times. V is TRBV9 and J is TRBJ2-5; 10 nucleotides line up with TRBD2. The CDR3 sequence is 13 residues long. Germline-derived CDR1 and CDR2 are SGDLS and YYNGEE. J was trimmed by 5 bases and V by 2 bases; bases with no gene match: 0. CDR3 in amino acids: CASSVSGGETQYF. The CDR3 DNA sequence: TGTGCCAGCAGCGTTAGCGGGGGGGAGACCCAGTACTTC.

This chain uses TRBV7-3 with TRBJ2-7, with 7 nucleotides matching TRBD1. Germline V gene data show CDR1 as SGHTA and CDR2 as FQGTGA. The CDR3 covers 15 residues. V gave up 5 bases and J gave up 6 bases; unmatched junction bases: 13. Here the CDR3 DNA reads TGTGCCAGCAGCCGCCACTACAGGGGTGCCCCCGAGCAGTACGTC. Its translation is CASSRHYRGAPEQYV.

This chain joins TRBV6-1 and TRBJ2-7; the D is unclear. V lost 7 bases, J lost 2 bases, and 9 bases lay in between. This CDR3 has 12 amino acids. Germline values: CDR1 MNHNS, CDR2 SASEGT. The CDR3 nucleotides are TGTGCCAGCACTGTCGACACCTACGAGCAGTACTTC. Translated, it gives CASTVDTYEQYF.

This clonotype came up many times. The V gene is TRBV5-1, the J gene TRBJ1-5; D unresolved. Trimming shortened V by 0 bases and J by 4 bases, and 11 bases separated the two germline ends. This CDR3 has 15 amino acids. Germline lookup yields CDR1 SGHRS and CDR2 YFSETQ. The CDR3 DNA sequence: TGCGCCAGCAGCTTGGCCGGGGTTCCTAATCAGCCCCAGCATTTT. It encodes CASSLAGVPNQPQHF.

The chain carries TRBV7-2 and TRBJ1-5; D gene unclear. V was trimmed by 5 bases and J by 7 bases, leaving 15 bases between them. Germline V lookup: CDR1 SGHTA, CDR2 FQGNSA. The CDR3 is made up of 14 amino acids. The CDR3 DNA follows: TGTGCCAGCAGCCCCCACCCCGGGGTCCAGCCCCAGCATTTT. Its translation: CASSPHPGVQPQHF.

In this sample, this clonotype turned up once. The chain couples TRBV11-2 to TRBJ2-5; TRBD2 might be the D (6 bases). The CDR3 covers 16 residues. Germline assignment: CDR1 SGHAT and CDR2 FQNNGV. Deletions cut 1 base from V and 4 bases from J, with 16 bases between. The CDR3 DNA is TGTGCCAGCAGCTTAGCGGGGGTCCTTGCAGGAGAGACCCAGTACTTC. It encodes CASSLAGVLAGETQYF. The variable domain in full, with the rest retrieved from reference TRBV11-2 and TRBJ2-5, is EAGVAQSPRYKIIEKRQSVAFWCNPISGHATLYWYQQILGQGPKLLIQFQNNGVVDDSQLPKDRFSAERLKGVDSTLKIQPAKLEDSAVYLCASSLAGVLAGETQYFGPGTRLLVL.

The chain joins TRBV6-2 or TRBV6-3 to TRBJ1-1; D perhaps matches TRBD1 (5 bases). The CDR3 runs 16 residues. V lost 1 base, J lost 4 bases, and 16 bases lay in between. Germline-derived CDR1 and CDR2 are MNHEY and SVGEGT. The CDR3 coding sequence is TGTGCCAGCAGTTACTTGTCTTTCCTTAGGGGCACTGAAGCTTTCTTT. Its translation: CASSYLSFLRGTEAFF.

On this clonotype: A junction boundary mismatches the germline segment, possibly from a read error. The chain couples TRBV4-2 to TRBJ1-4; D gene unclear. The germline V gene has CDR1 LGHNA and CDR2 YNFKEQ. This CDR3 spans 13 amino acids. The CDR3: CASSQTPTSSLFF. CDR3 nucleotide sequence: TGCGCCAGCAGCCAAACGCCAACATCCTCTTTGTTTTTT.

This clonotype was detected once. This chain uses TRBV24-1 with TRBJ2-6, with no clear D. Trimming left V 6 bases short and J 0 bases short, with 2 bases between. This CDR3 is 13 amino acids long. Germline V gives CDR1 KGHDR, CDR2 SFDVKD. The CDR3: CATSLSGANVLTF. In nucleotides, the CDR3 is TGTGCCACCAGTCTCTCTGGGGCCAACGTCCTGACTTTC.

The V call is TRBV29-1, the J call TRBJ1-2; D is unclear. The V end lost 4 bases, the J end lost 6 bases, and 6 bases lay between the germline ends. Germline CDR1 SQVTM, CDR2 ANQGSEA. The CDR3 sequence is 10 residues long. In DNA, the CDR3 is TGCAGCGTTGCCTATGATGGCTACACCTTC. It codes for CSVAYDGYTF.

This clonotype was seen only a few times. CDR3 sequence (DNA): TGTGCCATCAGTCCCCAGGGCCCTAGAGATCAGCCCCAGCATTTT. Its protein is CAISPQGPRDQPQHF. The J gene is TRBJ1-5, the V gene TRBV10-3, with TRBD1 as a possible D gene (5 bases). The V and J ends lost 5 bases and 5 bases respectively, with 16 bases between them. Germline V gene data show CDR1 as ENHRY and CDR2 as SYGVKD. The CDR3 sequence is 15 residues long.

In its sample, this clonotype was seen many times. This chain links TRBV5-1 with TRBJ1-1; the D is unclear. Trimming shortened V by 2 bases and J by 3 bases, and 17 bases separated the two germline ends. Per germline, CDR1 SGHRS and CDR2 YFSETQ. The CDR3 sequence is 16 residues long. CDR3 sequence: CASSFRLGSTDTEAFF. As DNA, the CDR3 is TGCGCCAGCAGCTTTCGCCTTGGTTCTACTGACACTGAAGCTTTCTTT.

This clonotype was seen repeatedly, ten times or more. V and J are TRBV10-3 and TRBJ2-2; tentative D call: TRBD2 (5 bases). The V and J ends lost 10 bases and 1 base respectively, with 13 bases between them. Germline CDR1 and CDR2: ENHRY and SYGVKD. CDR3 length: 14 residues. This CDR3 is CATWTSMNTGELFF. In DNA form, the CDR3 reads TGTGCCACCTGGACTTCTATGAACACCGGGGAGCTGTTTTTT.

The chain employs TRBV19 and TRBJ2-1; 7 bases match TRBD2. The CDR3 is made up of 15 amino acids. CDR1 is LNHDA, CDR2 SQIVND, per germline (reference sequence). V shed 9 bases, J shed 8 bases, and the junction held 16 bases outside the gene matches. CDR3 in DNA: TGTGCCAGCACGCAGACTAGCACCACTTTCGATGAGCAGTTCTTC. Its translation: CASTQTSTTFDEQFF.

This chain's CDR3 is CASRRLAGITDTQYF. The CDR3 coding sequence is TGTGCCAGCAGGCGACTAGCGGGGATCACAGATACGCAGTATTTT. The chain is built from TRBV5-4 and TRBJ2-3; 11 nucleotides align to TRBD2. CDR1 is SGHNT and CDR2 is YYREEE in the germline V gene (reference sequence). Losses at the gene ends were 5 bases for V and 2 bases for J; bases not matched to a gene: 4. The CDR3 totals 15 residues.

This clonotype has a count of ten or more. This rearrangement joins TRBV20-1 to TRBJ1-1; D is ambiguous. The CDR3 covers 12 residues. V was shortened by 3 bases and J by 1 base, with 6 bases between the two germline ends. CDR1 and CDR2 (germline): DFQATT, SNEGSKA (reference sequence). The CDR3 coding sequence is TGCAGTGCTAGGGAAGGGAACACTGAAGCTTTCTTT. It specifies CSAREGNTEAFF.